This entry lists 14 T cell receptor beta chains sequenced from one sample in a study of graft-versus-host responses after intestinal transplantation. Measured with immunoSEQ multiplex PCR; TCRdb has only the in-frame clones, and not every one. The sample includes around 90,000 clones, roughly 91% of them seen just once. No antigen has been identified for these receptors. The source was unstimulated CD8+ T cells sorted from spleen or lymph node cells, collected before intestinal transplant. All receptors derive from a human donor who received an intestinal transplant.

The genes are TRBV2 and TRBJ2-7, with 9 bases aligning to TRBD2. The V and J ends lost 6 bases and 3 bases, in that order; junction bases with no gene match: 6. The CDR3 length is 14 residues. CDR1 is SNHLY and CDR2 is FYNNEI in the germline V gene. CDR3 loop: CASSQTSGYYEQYF. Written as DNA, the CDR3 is TGTGCCAGCAGCCAAACTAGCGGGTACTACGAGCAGTACTTC.

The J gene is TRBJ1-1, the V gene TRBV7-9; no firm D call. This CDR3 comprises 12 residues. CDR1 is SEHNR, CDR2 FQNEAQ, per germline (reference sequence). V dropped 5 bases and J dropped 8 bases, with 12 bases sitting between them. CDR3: CASSRVETEAFF. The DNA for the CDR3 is TGTGCCAGCAGCCGGGTCGAGACCGAAGCTTTCTTT. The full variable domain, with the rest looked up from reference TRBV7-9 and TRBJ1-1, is DTGVSQNPRHKITKRGQNVTFRCDPISEHNRLYWYRQTLGQGPEFLTYFQNEAQLEKSRLLSDRFSAERPKGSFSTLEIQRTEQGDSAMYLCASSRVETEAFFGQGTRLTVV.

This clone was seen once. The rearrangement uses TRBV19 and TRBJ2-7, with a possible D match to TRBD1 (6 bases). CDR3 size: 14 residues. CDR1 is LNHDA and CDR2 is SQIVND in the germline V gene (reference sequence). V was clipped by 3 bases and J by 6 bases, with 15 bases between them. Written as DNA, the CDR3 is TGTGCCAGTAGTATTTGGGGACACTCGACCGAGCAGTACTTC. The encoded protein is CASSIWGHSTEQYF. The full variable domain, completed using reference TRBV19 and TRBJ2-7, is DGGITQSPKYLFRKEGQNVTLSCEQNLNHDAMYWYRQDPGQGLRLIYYSQIVNDFQKGDIAEGYSVSREKKESFPLTVTSAQKNPTAFYLCASSIWGHSTEQYFGPGTRLTVT.

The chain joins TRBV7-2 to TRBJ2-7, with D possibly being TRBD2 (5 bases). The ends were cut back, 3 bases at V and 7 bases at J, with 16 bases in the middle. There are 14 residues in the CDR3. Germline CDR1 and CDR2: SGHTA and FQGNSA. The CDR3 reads CASSFSGLTPEQYF. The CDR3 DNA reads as TGTGCCAGCAGCTTCTCCGGACTCACCCCTGAGCAGTACTTC.

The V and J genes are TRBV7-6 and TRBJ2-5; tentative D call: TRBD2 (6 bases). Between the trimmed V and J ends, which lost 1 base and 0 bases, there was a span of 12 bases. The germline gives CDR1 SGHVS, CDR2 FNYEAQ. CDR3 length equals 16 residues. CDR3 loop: CASSLGDSRYQETQYF. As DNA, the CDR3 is TGTGCCAGCAGCTTAGGGGACTCCAGGTACCAAGAGACCCAGTACTTC.

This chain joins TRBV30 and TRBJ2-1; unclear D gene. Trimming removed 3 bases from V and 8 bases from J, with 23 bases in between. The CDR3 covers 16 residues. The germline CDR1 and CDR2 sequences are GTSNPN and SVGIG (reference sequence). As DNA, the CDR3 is TGTGCCTGGAGGACGGCAGGATTACCTACAATGGATGAGCAGTTCTTC. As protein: CAWRTAGLPTMDEQFF.

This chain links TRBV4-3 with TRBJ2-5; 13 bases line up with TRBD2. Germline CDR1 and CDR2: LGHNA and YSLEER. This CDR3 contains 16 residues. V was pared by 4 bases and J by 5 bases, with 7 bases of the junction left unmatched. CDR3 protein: CASSPTSGGAFETQYF. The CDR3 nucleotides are TGCGCCAGCAGCCCCACTAGCGGGGGGGCCTTTGAGACCCAGTACTTC.

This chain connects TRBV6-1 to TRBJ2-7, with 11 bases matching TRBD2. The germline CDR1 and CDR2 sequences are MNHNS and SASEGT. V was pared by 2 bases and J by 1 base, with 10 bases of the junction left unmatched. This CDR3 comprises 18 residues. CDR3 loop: CASSEMTSGARLSYEQYF. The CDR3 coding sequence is TGTGCCAGCAGTGAAATGACTAGCGGGGCTCGCTTATCCTACGAGCAGTACTTC.

Here the CDR3 reads CASSEGGGHEQYF. DNA for the CDR3: TGTGCCAGCAGTGAAGGGGGGGGCCACGAGCAGTACTTC. The V and J genes are TRBV6-1 and TRBJ2-7; maybe TRBD2 (7 bases). This CDR3 has 13 residues. Trimming shortened V by 1 base and J by 5 bases, and 9 bases separated the two germline ends. Germline V gene sequence: CDR1 MNHNS, CDR2 SASEGT.

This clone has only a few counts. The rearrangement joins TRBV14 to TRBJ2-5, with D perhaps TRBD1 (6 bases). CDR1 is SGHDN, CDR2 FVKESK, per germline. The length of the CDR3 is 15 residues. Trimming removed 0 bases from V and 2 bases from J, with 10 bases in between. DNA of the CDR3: TGTGCCAGCAGCCAAGACCACAGGGTTCAAGAGACCCAGTACTTC. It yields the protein CASSQDHRVQETQYF.

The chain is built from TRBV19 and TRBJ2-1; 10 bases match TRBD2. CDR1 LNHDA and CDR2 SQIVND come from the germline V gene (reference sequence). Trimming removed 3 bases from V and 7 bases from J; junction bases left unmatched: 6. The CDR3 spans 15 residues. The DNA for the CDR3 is TGTGCCAGTAGTATTTTAGCGGGAGGATTAAATGAGCAGTTCTTC. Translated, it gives CASSILAGGLNEQFF.

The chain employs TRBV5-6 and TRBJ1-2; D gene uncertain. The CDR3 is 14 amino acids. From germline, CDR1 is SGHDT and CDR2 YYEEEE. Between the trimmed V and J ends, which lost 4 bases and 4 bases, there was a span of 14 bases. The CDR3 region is CASSLNSGIYGYTF. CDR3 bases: TGTGCCAGCAGCCTAAACTCGGGGATCTATGGCTACACCTTC.

The CDR3 region has the DNA TGTGCCAGCAGCTCCTTCGGGACAGGGGTAGGGGCAGTGCAGTTCTTC. Protein sequence: CASSSFGTGVGAVQFF. The chain joins TRBV7-2 to TRBJ2-1; 10 bases are a match to TRBD1. J was trimmed by 12 bases and V by 4 bases; bases with no gene match: 15. This CDR3 comprises 16 residues. CDR1 is SGHTA, CDR2 FQGNSA, per germline.

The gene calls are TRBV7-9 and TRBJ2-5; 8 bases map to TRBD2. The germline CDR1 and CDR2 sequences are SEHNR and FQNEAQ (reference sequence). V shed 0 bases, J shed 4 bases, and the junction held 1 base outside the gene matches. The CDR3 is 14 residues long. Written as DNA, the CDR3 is TGTGCCAGCAGCTTAGCGGGACTAGTAGAGACCCAGTACTTC. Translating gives CASSLAGLVETQYF. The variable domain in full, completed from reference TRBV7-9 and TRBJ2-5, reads DTGVSQNPRHKITKRGQNVTFRCDPISEHNRLYWYRQTLGQGPEFLTYFQNEAQLEKSRLLSDRFSAERPKGSFSTLEIQRTEQGDSAMYLCASSLAGLVETQYFGPGTRLLVL.